The 29 T cell receptor beta chains reported below all come from one sample, sequenced in a study of blood T cell repertoires in COVID-19. This table comes from immunoSEQ multiplex PCR, and its TCRdb copy is limited to in-frame clones, with some not included. The sample records around 270,000 clones, over 70% being singletons. Specimen: PBMCs or T cells enriched from blood (not recorded which). The receptor set was obtained from a middle-aged woman who had been exposed to COVID-19.

The rearrangement joins TRBV30 to TRBJ2-7; 8 bases match TRBD1. CDR1 and CDR2 (germline): GTSNPN, SVGIG (reference sequence). Losses at the gene ends were 1 base for V and 3 bases for J; bases not matched to a gene: 5. The CDR3 is 14 residues long. For the CDR3, the DNA is TGTGCCTGGAGTGCGGACAGGGTTGGCTACGAGCAGTACTTC. Its protein product is CAWSADRVGYEQYF.

This clone was observed once. The chain employs TRBV7-2 and TRBJ1-2; D gene uncertain. The CDR3 sequence is 13 residues long. Germline CDR1 and CDR2: SGHTA and FQGNSA. Deletions cut 8 bases from V and 8 bases from J, with 18 bases between. This CDR3 is CASSEGGLYGYTF. Written as DNA, the CDR3 is TGTGCCAGCTCAGAAGGCGGACTATACGGCTACACCTTC.

The chain uses TRBV7-3 and TRBJ1-1, with D possibly TRBD1 on 5 matching bases. This CDR3 is 12 amino acids long. The V end lost 5 bases, the J end lost 5 bases, and 9 bases lay between the germline ends. The germline V gene encodes CDR1 SGHTA and CDR2 FQGTGA. CDR3 residues: CASSLDKTEAFF. CDR3 sequence (DNA): TGTGCCAGCAGCCTGGACAAGACTGAAGCTTTCTTT.

The chain links TRBV5-1 to TRBJ1-1; 12 bases match TRBD1. CDR3 length equals 15 residues. Germline V CDR1 and CDR2: SGHRS, YFSETQ. V trimming: 4 bases; J trimming: 10 bases; junction bases outside the gene matches: 11. The CDR3 loop reads CASSREPGQGARAFF. In nucleotides, the CDR3 is TGCGCCAGCAGCCGAGAACCGGGACAGGGGGCACGAGCTTTCTTT.

The genes are TRBV28 and TRBJ2-4; tentatively, D is TRBD2 (5 bases). The CDR3 covers 18 residues. Germline V gives CDR1 MDHEN, CDR2 SYDVKM. Trimming removed 6 bases at V and 7 bases at J, with 28 bases between. The CDR3 DNA follows: TGTGCCAGCAGCAATCTCAAGGACGGGATCCCCCTAGGGAACATTCAGTACTTC. This translates into CASSNLKDGIPLGNIQYF.

The V and J genes are TRBV7-6 and TRBJ1-1; 7 nucleotides line up with TRBD1. The CDR3 runs to 14 residues. Germline-derived CDR1 and CDR2 are SGHVS and FNYEAQ. After removal of 5 bases from V and 5 bases from J, the junction contained 8 bases not matched to a gene. The DNA of the CDR3 is TGTGCCAGCAGCCCAACAGGGGTGGGAACTGAAGCTTTCTTT. The encoded protein is CASSPTGVGTEAFF.

J is TRBJ1-2 and V is TRBV18; no clear D. Trimming removed 6 bases from V and 4 bases from J, with 6 bases in between. The CDR3 extends over 11 amino acids. Per the germline V gene, CDR1 is KGHSH and CDR2 is LQKENI. DNA for the CDR3: TGTGCCAGCTCCGACACCTATGGCTACACCTTC. Protein product: CASSDTYGYTF.

The rearrangement links TRBV18 to TRBJ2-7; weak D call: TRBD2 (6 bases). The germline V gene has CDR1 KGHSH and CDR2 LQKENI. The CDR3 consists of 13 residues. V was shortened by 4 bases and J by 3 bases, with 10 bases between the two germline ends. The CDR3 spells CASSLPGDYEQYF. In nucleotides, the CDR3 is TGTGCCAGCTCACTCCCGGGGGACTACGAGCAGTACTTC.

This clone was seen once. This chain uses TRBV3-1 (or the pseudogene TRBV3-2) with TRBJ1-1; D is possibly TRBD1 (6 bases). Looked up from germline, CDR1 is LGHDT and CDR2 is YNNKEL (reference sequence). This CDR3 contains 16 residues. V was pared by 2 bases and J by 5 bases, with 18 bases between. The CDR3 loop reads CASSQLRGGARTEAFF. CDR3 bases: TGTGCCAGCAGCCAACTTCGGGGGGGGGCCAGGACTGAAGCTTTCTTT.

This chain uses TRBV14 with TRBJ1-1; D might be TRBD1 (6 bases). The CDR3 covers 15 residues. Germline CDR1 reads SGHDN; CDR2 reads FVKESK. With 3 bases removed from V and 1 base from J, the gap between germline ends came to 12 bases. The CDR3 spells CASSHRQAQNTEAFF. The CDR3, as DNA: TGTGCCAGCAGCCATCGACAGGCACAGAACACTGAAGCTTTCTTT.

The V and J genes are TRBV27 and TRBJ1-2; 9 bases agree with TRBD1. Germline V lookup: CDR1 MNHEY, CDR2 SMNVEV (reference sequence). CDR3 length: 14 amino acids. The V and J ends lost 7 bases and 8 bases, in that order; junction bases with no gene match: 11. CDR3 DNA: TGTGCCAGCAACACCGGGACAGGGAAATCAGGCTACACCTTC. Translation: CASNTGTGKSGYTF.

This chain's CDR3 is CASSRSPLAHEQFF. In DNA, the CDR3 is TGTGCCAGCAGCCGATCACCGCTAGCGCATGAGCAGTTCTTC. V is TRBV7-8 and J is TRBJ2-1, with a tentative D call TRBD2 (6 bases). Trimming took 5 bases from V and 8 from J, leaving 16 bases between them. The length of the CDR3 is 14 residues. CDR1 SGHVS and CDR2 FQNEAQ come from the germline V gene. Variable domain in full (rest from reference TRBV7-8 and TRBJ2-1): GAGVSQSPRYKVAKRGQDVALRCDPISGHVSLFWYQQALGQGPEFLTYFQNEAQLDKSGLPSDRFFAERPEGSVSTLKIQRTQQEDSAVYLCASSRSPLAHEQFFGPGTRLTVL.

V gene TRBV28 combines with J gene TRBJ2-7; a possible D gene is TRBD2 (5 bases). The germline CDR1 and CDR2 sequences are MDHEN and SYDVKM. This CDR3 region has 13 residues. The V gene lost 5 bases and the J gene lost 3 bases, with 11 bases spanning the gap. The CDR3 region has the DNA TGTGCCAGCAGTCTTGGACTCAGCTACGAGCAGTACGTC. It specifies CASSLGLSYEQYV.

This chain uses TRBV6-5 with TRBJ1-6, with 11 nucleotides matching TRBD1. Looked up from germline, CDR1 is MNHEY and CDR2 is SVGAGI. The CDR3 spans 15 residues. J was trimmed by 8 bases and V by 2 bases; bases with no gene match: 2. The CDR3 protein is CASSYGTGGDSPLHF. As DNA, the CDR3 is TGTGCCAGCAGTTACGGGACAGGGGGAGATTCACCCCTCCACTTT.

The V call is TRBV4-1, the J call TRBJ1-2, with 7 positions matching TRBD1. With 4 bases clipped from V and 2 bases from J, the junction kept 13 bases outside the gene matches. The CDR3 has 17 amino acids. Germline V gene data show CDR1 as MGHRA and CDR2 as YSYEKL. The CDR3 loop is CASSPIVTTGWNYGYTF. The CDR3 bases are TGCGCCAGCAGCCCCATCGTAACGACAGGGTGGAACTATGGCTACACCTTC.

J is TRBJ2-2 and V is TRBV28, with TRBD2 as a possible D gene (5 bases). CDR1 is MDHEN and CDR2 is SYDVKM in the germline V gene. This CDR3 region has 16 residues. Trimming shortened V by 3 bases and J by 6 bases, and 17 bases separated the two germline ends. CDR3 in amino acids: CASSFSSGKGPGELFF. The CDR3 DNA is TGTGCCAGCAGTTTTAGTTCGGGAAAGGGCCCCGGGGAGCTGTTTTTT.

This chain joins TRBV11-1 and TRBJ2-5, with 8 bases lining up with TRBD2. This CDR3 has 16 residues. The germline gives CDR1 SGHAT, CDR2 FQDESV (reference sequence). Losses at the gene ends were 3 bases for V and 1 base for J; bases not matched to a gene: 7. The CDR3 region has the DNA TGTGCCAGCAGCTTTCCTCGGGGGGGCACCCAAGAGACCCAGTACTTC. Amino acids: CASSFPRGGTQETQYF.

A few counts support this clone. The chain has TRBV21-1 and TRBJ1-1. TRBV21-1 is marked as a pseudogene. The CDR3 runs 10 residues. This CDR3 reads CASRTIEAFF. The CDR3, as DNA: TGTGCCAGCCGCACTATTGAAGCTTTCTTT.

The chain combines TRBV11-2 with TRBJ2-1; D possibly corresponds to TRBD1 (6 bases). The length of the CDR3 is 13 residues. The germline V and J ends were trimmed by 2 bases and 6 bases, with 8 bases remaining between them. Germline CDR1 and CDR2: SGHAT and FQNNGV. As DNA, the CDR3 is TGTGCCAGCAGCTTAAACAGGGTCAATGAGCAGTTCTTC. Its protein product is CASSLNRVNEQFF.

This clone ranks as medium-sized. The gene calls are TRBV6-4 and TRBJ2-3; perhaps TRBD2 as D (6 bases). Germline values: CDR1 MRHNA, CDR2 SNTAGT. V dropped 5 bases and J dropped 2 bases, with 14 bases sitting between them. This CDR3 has 15 amino acids. The CDR3 nucleotides read TGTGCCAGCAGTCTCGGGACTGGGAACACAGATACGCAGTATTTT. It is translated as CASSLGTGNTDTQYF.

The genes are TRBV5-1 and TRBJ1-6; 7 bases are shared with TRBD1. Germline CDR1 is SGHRS and CDR2 is YFSETQ. The CDR3 has 15 residues. J was trimmed by 9 bases and V by 1 base; bases with no gene match: 7. CDR3: CASSLTGVFASPLHF. Here the CDR3 DNA reads TGCGCCAGCAGCTTGACAGGGGTCTTCGCTTCACCCCTCCACTTT.

The V gene is TRBV7-9, the J gene TRBJ1-2; 9 bases are shared with TRBD1. Per the germline V gene, CDR1 is SEHNR and CDR2 is FQNEAQ (reference sequence). The CDR3 extends over 16 amino acids. With V trimmed by 1 base and J by 2 bases, 5 bases remained unmatched. The CDR3 loop reads CASSLGTGQGNYGYTF. As DNA, the CDR3 is TGTGCCAGCAGCTTAGGGACGGGACAGGGAAACTATGGCTACACCTTC. Drawing the rest from reference TRBV7-9 and TRBJ1-2, the complete variable domain is DTGVSQNPRHKITKRGQNVTFRCDPISEHNRLYWYRQTLGQGPEFLTYFQNEAQLEKSRLLSDRFSAERPKGSFSTLEIQRTEQGDSAMYLCASSLGTGQGNYGYTFGSGTRLTVV.

As regards this clone: One junction end disagrees with the germline gene, perhaps due to a read error. The genes are TRBV5-1 and TRBJ1-1, with TRBD1 matching 7 bases. There are 15 residues in the CDR3. Germline V lookup: CDR1 SGHRS, CDR2 YFSETQ. CDR3 loop: CASSLNRQGVTEAFF. CDR3 DNA sequence: TGTGCCAGCAGCTTGAATCGACAGGGAGTCACTGAAGCTTTCTTT.

The chain employs TRBV6-2 or TRBV6-3 and TRBJ1-2, with a possible D match to TRBD1 (5 bases). This CDR3 is 14 amino acids long. Trimming took off 6 bases at V and 8 bases at J, with 19 bases between the two ends. Germline CDR1 is MNHEY and CDR2 is SVGEGT. This CDR3 is CASSEDTFRRGYTF. CDR3 DNA sequence: TGTGCCAGCAGCGAGGACACCTTTAGAAGGGGCTACACCTTC.

The V call is TRBV2, the J call TRBJ2-2, with D possibly being TRBD1 (6 bases). V lost 7 bases to trimming and J lost 8 bases, with 14 bases between them. The CDR3 has 13 amino acids. The germline gives CDR1 SNHLY, CDR2 FYNNEI. The CDR3: CASTGQLGGELFF. The CDR3 DNA sequence: TGTGCCAGCACCGGACAGCTAGGGGGGGAGCTGTTTTTT.

V is TRBV10-1 and J is TRBJ2-1, with D tentatively TRBD1 (5 bases). The V end was cut by 0 bases, the J end by 0 bases, with 9 bases between. The CDR3 has 16 residues. Germline CDR1 reads WNHNN; CDR2 reads SYGVQD (reference sequence). CDR3 coding DNA: TGCGCCAGCAGTGAGTCCAGAGACAGCTCCTACAATGAGCAGTTCTTC. This sequence encodes CASSESRDSSYNEQFF.

This rearrangement joins TRBV7-2 to TRBJ2-3; D gene uncertain. V lost 1 base and J 2 bases, leaving 10 bases between the germline ends. Looked up from germline, CDR1 is SGHTA and CDR2 is FQGNSA. The CDR3 sequence is 15 residues long. The CDR3 DNA reads TGTGCCAGCAGCTTAGTCAGCTACTACACAGATACGCAGTATTTT. This gives the protein CASSLVSYYTDTQYF.

The chain uses TRBV7-9 and TRBJ1-6; D is undetermined. Per germline, CDR1 SEHNR and CDR2 FQNEAQ (reference sequence). The CDR3 totals 14 residues. The V end was cut by 5 bases, the J end by 3 bases, with 8 bases between. The CDR3 nucleotides are TGTGCCAGCAGCGAGAGGTACTATAATTCACCCCTCCACTTT. The encoded protein is CASSERYYNSPLHF.

Details on this clone: At one end the junction does not follow the germline gene, possibly because of a read error. The chain is built from TRBV5-1 and TRBJ2-1, with TRBD1 identical over 10 bases. This CDR3 contains 16 residues. Germline CDR1 is SGHRS and CDR2 is YFSETQ. This chain's CDR3 is CASSDTGTGVLREQFF. Here the CDR3 DNA reads TGTGCCAGCAGCGATACCGGGACAGGGGTCCTGAGGGAGCAGTTCTTC.